This is a list of T cell receptor beta chains from one sample in a study of shared clonotypes between healthy human individuals. The protocol was immunoSEQ multiplex PCR, while the TCRdb copy is restricted to in-frame clones and leaves out a portion. The table shows approximately 500,000 clones, with approximately 79% occurring only once. Sequences were obtained from PBMCs. The receptors originated from a woman in her 40s in good health. Some clones in this sample may be carry-over from other donors' samples. CDR3s include the opening cysteine and the closing phenylalanine or tryptophan. Fields, in order: clone size, D gene, V gene, J gene, CDR3 protein, CDR3 DNA. The D gene is left open where the match is weak. Not all rows give a size; the values are once, few, many and, for expanded clones, a class.

.	.	TRBV19	TRBJ2-7	CASRPGQQGNEQYF	TGTGCCAGTAGACCGGGACAACAGGGAAACGAGCAGTACTTC
.	TRBD1	TRBV2	TRBJ1-2	CASSPGQGNYGYTF	TGTGCCAGCAGTCCGGGACAGGGTAACTATGGCTACACCTTC
.	TRBD1	TRBV11-3	TRBJ2-1	CASSARQGRLNEQFF	TGTGCCAGCAGCGCCCGACAGGGTCGGCTCAATGAGCAGTTCTTC
.	.	TRBV5-4	TRBJ2-1	CASSPSVGGVGYNEQFF	TGTGCCAGCAGCCCGTCGGTAGGGGGAGTAGGATACAATGAGCAGTTCTTC
.	.	TRBV7-3	TRBJ1-1	CASSLSPGATEAFF	TGTGCCAGCAGCTTAAGTCCAGGGGCAACTGAAGCTTTCTTT
.	TRBD2	TRBV4-1	TRBJ2-7	CASSQSLAGSSYEQYF	TGCGCCAGCAGCCAAAGCCTAGCGGGCAGCTCCTACGAGCAGTACTTC
few	.	TRBV7-9	TRBJ2-2	CASSLGLGMNTGELFF	TGTGCCAGCAGCTTAGGCCTGGGGATGAACACCGGGGAGCTGTTTTTT
.	.	TRBV7-6	TRBJ2-5	CASSLGSRAQYF	TGTGCCAGCAGCTTAGGGTCCAGGGCTCAGTACTTC
.	.	TRBV2	TRBJ2-7	CASSDGSSYEQYF	TGTGCCAGCAGTGACGGGAGCTCCTACGAGCAGTACTTC
once	.	TRBV7-9	TRBJ1-2	CASSPLGSRVNYGYTF	TGTGCCAGCAGCCCCCTTGGAAGCAGGGTTAACTATGGCTACACCTTC
.	TRBD1	TRBV6-6	TRBJ2-7	CASNPRDRSSYEQYF	TGTGCCAGCAACCCCCGGGACAGGAGCTCCTACGAGCAGTACTTC
.	TRBD1	TRBV4-2	TRBJ1-3	CASSQVDRGFGGNTIYF	TGTGCCAGCAGCCAAGTCGACAGGGGGTTCGGTGGAAACACCATATATTTT
.	.	TRBV7-3	TRBJ2-3	CASSLGGYGSDTQYF	TGTGCCAGCAGCTTAGGCGGGTACGGCTCAGATACGCAGTATTTT
.	.	TRBV2	TRBJ1-1	CASRPGAQWGAEAFF	TGTGCCAGCAGGCCCGGGGCCCAATGGGGAGCTGAAGCTTTCTTT
few	.	TRBV30	TRBJ1-1	CAWSFGQGLGEAFF	TGTGCCTGGAGTTTCGGGCAGGGTTTAGGTGAAGCTTTCTTT
.	.	TRBV18	TRBJ2-7	CASSSEGHTYEQYF	TGTGCCAGCTCATCGGAGGGACATACCTACGAGCAGTACTTC
.	.	TRBV6-1	TRBJ1-1	CASRTANTEAFF	TGTGCCAGCAGGACAGCAAACACTGAAGCTTTCTTT